This T cell receptor (beta chain) originates from a study of blood T cells in healthy people across ages. A remark on this clonotype: Its specificity is not known.

Study conclusions and caveats: Fewer expanded clones and more diversity marked long-lived versus aged donors.

For the second PCR, which ran for about 7 to 11 cycles, a sample-barcoded 5' primer and a J-beta primer mix were used. TCRdb recomputed calls from the 5' RACE reads with MiXCR, one row per CDR3 protein. The sample has over 950,000 distinct CDR3 sequences, less than 45% seen once. This sequence was found in a man younger than 35 in good health. The specimen sequenced was blood.

CDR3 sequence reads: CASSLEFAYRTDTQYF. The CDR3 DNA reads as TGTGCCAGCAGCTTAGAATTCGCCTACCGCACAGATACGCAGTATTTT. The chain combines TRBV7-8 with TRBJ2-3, with unresolved D. Germline lookup yields CDR1 SGHVS and CDR2 FQNEAQ. Trimming removed 1 base at V and 1 base at J, with 12 bases between. The CDR3 is 16 residues long.